This T cell receptor beta chain emerged from a study of blood T cells in healthy people across ages (dated by TCRdb to between 2015 and 2017). Regarding the study in general: Template switching captured roughly one uniquely barcoded TCR beta cDNA molecule per two T cells in model experiments. Age-related changes in TCR beta repertoire diversity were measured in the study by deep sequencing normalized with unique cDNA molecular identifiers. Four age groups were formed from the donors: young (average approximately 16 years), middle-aged (roughly 38), aged (about 62) and long-lived (roughly 88). To avoid experimental bias, donors of different ages were randomly spread across the sequencing lanes. Two additional independent replicas of 1 million unique cDNA reads from the same blood draw were analyzed for two donors (one aged 18 to 30 and one aged 80 or older). The paper as a whole reports these results and caveats: Estimates of total diversity based on one million sequenced T cells were considered lower bounds and underestimates. Donor CMV infection status was unknown, potentially confounding age-related changes in expanded clonotypes. The long-lived group showed more naive CD4+ T cells, fewer expanded clones and increased TCR diversity than the aged group, suggesting age selection. As age increased, observed TCR beta diversity per million T cells dropped in a roughly linear way, and a significant reduction was already evident by age about 40. There was a strong correlation between observed TCR beta diversity and the percentage of naive T cells measured by flow cytometry. Bulk unsorted PBMC profiling prevented conclusive comparison of naive and antigen-experienced compartments.

The CDR3 runs 13 amino acids, cysteine and phenylalanine included. Just CDR3 DNA is preserved here, 39 bases in frame from base 1. Compared with germline, V lacks 2 bases and J lacks 13 bases; bases without a gene match: 7. The germline V gene gives CDR1 as SQVTM and CDR2 as ANQGSEA. Library construction relied on 5' RACE. A second PCR of roughly 7 to 11 cycles was run with a J-beta primer mix and a sample-barcoded 5' primer. A template-switch 5' adaptor carrying 12 random nucleotides introduced a unique molecular identifier onto each TCR beta cDNA molecule. Each sample yielded at least 2.5 million CDR3-containing paired-end reads. First-strand cDNA was synthesized from all RNA with the Mint cDNA synthesis kit, primed by a TRBC-specific oligonucleotide. All cDNA was treated with uracil-DNA glycosylase and then went through a first 18-cycle PCR with the universal primers M1SS and BC2_uni_R. The paper's data handling went like this. For normalization, 1 million high-quality reads were randomly selected from each sample, with every read carrying a distinct molecular identifier. Instead of being binned into consensus sequences, reads with shared molecular identifiers were discarded. CDR3 identification, clonotype clustering and error correction used MiTCR with a Q25 quality threshold and the strictest error-elimination algorithm. Lower-bound total TCR beta diversity was estimated with a nonparametric unseen species model using Euler transformation. The raw public reads went through TCRdb reprocessing: fastp at Q25, MiXCR clone calling, in-frame beta chains kept. Each entry is one CDR3 protein sequence, shown with its most common DNA and genes. The V and J calls come from TCRdb's annotation, not from the publication. This sample is represented by around 2 million distinct CDR3 sequences; around 42% of them were singletons. 23% of the sample lies in the top ten.

The donors were roughly 39 Caucasian individuals from Russia, aged 6 to 90 years, who were systemically healthy. Each donor gave ten milliliters of peripheral blood, drawn into EDTA-treated Vacutainer tubes. Ficoll-Paque density-gradient centrifugation was used to isolate PBMCs, with at least 6.5 million obtained per sample. Trizol reagent was used to extract total RNA from PBMCs, with at least 5.5 micrograms per sample. Naive CD45RAhigh/CD27high T cell percentages were measured by flow cytometry on a PBMC aliquot from every donor. This clonotype showed up just once. Its recognized antigen is unknown. Base qualities were left out, and no much larger clone turns up one base away.

The sample was blood. The receptor was isolated from a human donor in good health. The chain links TRBV29-1 with TRBJ2-5; the junction holds 13 bases that match TRBD2. Here the CDR3 is given as CSVETGLAGTAYF. The DNA sequence follows: TGCAGCGTTGAAACGGGACTAGCGGGAACCGCGTACTTC.